Listed here are 10 T cell receptor beta chains from one sample, sequenced in a study of T cells in Graves' hyperthyroidism and ophthalmopathy. Template material for amplifying TCR beta CDR3 regions consisted of RNA transcripts. TCR CDR3 regions were first amplified by RT-PCR with HTBI primers. TCRdb itself ran the multiplex PCR reads through MiXCR, one entry per CDR3 protein. The data hold fewer than 800,000 distinct CDR3 sequences, with about a sixth observed a single time. Sequencing was done on a sample of blood. The receptor source for this set is a man aged 18 to 30 with Graves' hyperthyroidism.

This clonotype was observed at least ten times. J is TRBJ2-7 and V is TRBV28; 14 bases are shared with TRBD2. The CDR3 length is 22 residues. Germline V lookup: CDR1 MDHEN, CDR2 SYDVKM. Trimming took 1 base from V and 0 from J; bases not matched to a gene: 17. CDR3 DNA: TGTGCCAGCAGTTTATTTTATCAGAGAACCGGGACTAGCGGGAGCCTCTCCTACGAGCAGTACTTC. This codes for CASSLFYQRTGTSGSLSYEQYF. Based on the CDR3 plus reference TRBV28 and TRBJ2-7, the full variable domain is DVKVTQSSRYLVKRTGEKVFLECVQDMDHENMFWYRQDPGLGLRLIYFSYDVKMKEKGDIPEGYSVSREKKERFSLILESASTNQTSMYLCASSLFYQRTGTSGSLSYEQYFGPGTRLTVT.

A few counts support this clonotype. The chain recombines TRBV19 with TRBJ2-3; tentatively, D is TRBD1 (5 bases). The V end lost 8 bases, the J end lost 1 base, and 16 bases lay between the germline ends. There are 15 residues in the CDR3. Germline CDR1 and CDR2: LNHDA and SQIVND (reference sequence). CDR3 region: CASADPGRGTDTQYF. Written as DNA, the CDR3 is TGTGCCAGTGCCGACCCAGGGCGAGGCACAGATACGCAGTATTTT.

This clonotype has a count of ten or more. This chain links TRBV12-3 or TRBV12-4 with TRBJ2-7, with 9 nucleotides matching TRBD2. V lost 7 bases, J lost 5 bases, and 9 bases stayed unmatched. This CDR3 region has 14 residues. The CDR3 DNA follows: TGTGCCAGCACCAAAGCGGGAGGAGAAAACGAGCAGTACTTC. Its protein product is CASTKAGGENEQYF.

Ten or more counts support this clonotype. J is TRBJ2-3 and V is TRBV12-3 or TRBV12-4; 10 nucleotides agree with TRBD1. V dropped 5 bases and J dropped 4; count of bases not matched to a gene: 3. The CDR3 is 14 residues long. In nucleotides, the CDR3 is TGTGCCAGCAGTCCGGGACAGGGGTCAGATACGCAGTATTTT. Encoded protein: CASSPGQGSDTQYF.

This clonotype was seen many times. The chain carries TRBV28 and TRBJ1-1; the D gene is possibly TRBD1 (5 bases). This CDR3 spans 14 amino acids. V lost 8 bases to trimming and J lost 3 bases, with 16 bases between them. The V gene's germline CDR1 is MDHEN and CDR2 SYDVKM. CDR3 amino acids: CASYSGAGYTEAFF. Written as DNA, the CDR3 is TGTGCCAGCTACAGCGGGGCGGGGTACACTGAAGCTTTCTTT.

In its sample, this clonotype was seen a few times. The rearrangement links TRBV14 to TRBJ1-4, with D perhaps TRBD1 (6 bases). V was cut by 3 bases and J by 8 bases, with 16 bases left in between. CDR1 and CDR2 (germline): SGHDN, FVKESK. The CDR3 runs to 15 residues. The CDR3 loop is CASSQGPGVDEKLFF. DNA of the CDR3: TGTGCCAGCAGCCAGGGTCCAGGGGTTGACGAAAAACTGTTTTTT.

This clonotype was seen ten or more times. This sequence joins TRBV12-3 or TRBV12-4 and TRBJ2-3; 13 bases are a match to TRBD2. The CDR3 sequence is 17 residues long. V was clipped by 3 bases and J by 6 bases; unmatched bases: 9. The CDR3, as DNA: TGTGCCAGCAGTTTTTCCCTCGGACTAGCGGGAGCCGATACGCAGTATTTT. It specifies CASSFSLGLAGADTQYF.

This clonotype was recorded at least ten times. This chain uses TRBV28 with TRBJ1-1; 7 bases match TRBD1. Looked up from germline, CDR1 is MDHEN and CDR2 is SYDVKM. The CDR3 has 14 residues. Trimming at V came to 4 bases and at J to 1 base, leaving 3 bases not matched to a gene. The CDR3 reads CASSWGTENTEAFF. CDR3 sequence (DNA): TGTGCCAGCAGTTGGGGGACAGAGAACACTGAAGCTTTCTTT.

The gene calls are TRBV6-4 and TRBJ2-5, with 8 nucleotides matching TRBD1. There are 16 residues in the CDR3. V was clipped by 2 bases and J by 2 bases; unmatched bases: 7. CDR1 and CDR2 from the germline V gene are MRHNA and SNTAGT. The CDR3 loop is CASSDLRGPPQETQYF. The DNA of the CDR3 is TGTGCCAGCAGTGACCTCAGGGGGCCCCCTCAAGAGACCCAGTACTTC.

This sequence joins TRBV5-1 and TRBJ2-1; 9 nucleotides line up with TRBD1. V gave up 4 bases and J gave up 7 bases; unmatched junction bases: 6. The CDR3 is made up of 14 amino acids. In germline, CDR1 is SGHRS, CDR2 YFSETQ. The CDR3 is CASSRRDRANEQFF. CDR3 sequence (DNA): TGCGCCAGCAGCCGCCGGGACAGGGCGAATGAGCAGTTCTTC.